One and the same sample provided the 21 T cell receptor beta chains below, sequenced in a study of CD8 T cells in ankylosing spondylitis. Study-level points and caveats: What appeared characteristic of ankylosing spondylitis blood was a TCR beta motif of 7 or 8 highly homologous variants.

Their antigen targets remain unknown. Each CDR3 protein is one row after TCRdb ran MiXCR on the 5' RACE reads. The sample has around 890,000 distinct CDR3 sequences, approximately 12% seen once. Sequencing used blood, either unsorted or a sorted T cell fraction (not recorded which). These receptors were taken from a male donor with ankylosing spondylitis.

The J gene is TRBJ1-1, the V gene TRBV6-6, with D perhaps matching TRBD1 (5 bases). The V and J ends lost 7 bases and 5 bases respectively, with 14 bases between them. The CDR3 is made up of 13 amino acids. Germline V lookup: CDR1 MNHNY, CDR2 SVGAGI (reference sequence). The CDR3 reads CASTKRAGTEAFF. The CDR3, as DNA: TGTGCCAGCACCAAGAGGGCAGGGACTGAAGCTTTCTTT.

CDR3 sequence reads: CASNRAGQPQHF. CDR3 DNA sequence: TGTGCCAGTAACAGGGCCGGTCAGCCCCAGCATTTT. The chain joins TRBV6-1 to TRBJ1-5, with D tentatively TRBD1 (6 bases). CDR1 MNHNS and CDR2 SASEGT come from the germline V gene. Trimming left V 9 bases short and J 6 bases short, with 12 bases between. This CDR3 is 12 amino acids long.

The rearrangement joins TRBV28 to TRBJ2-7, with a tentative D call TRBD2 (5 bases). The CDR3 loop spans 14 amino acids. V was clipped by 3 bases and J by 3 bases, with 12 bases between them. Germline V gene data show CDR1 as MDHEN and CDR2 as SYDVKM. CDR3 amino acids: CASSFPGFNYEQYF. As DNA, the CDR3 is TGTGCCAGCAGTTTCCCGGGGTTCAACTACGAGCAGTACTTC.

In DNA, the CDR3 is TGCAGTGCTTTAGAGGTGACAGGGGCCTACGAGCAGTACTTC. It encodes CSALEVTGAYEQYF. This rearrangement joins TRBV20-1 to TRBJ2-7, with 8 bases matching TRBD1. Germline V gene lookup returns CDR1 DFQATT and CDR2 SNEGSKA (reference sequence). The junction had 8 bases not matched to a gene; V was cut back by 5 bases and J by 2 bases. This CDR3 is built from 14 residues.

This clonotype came up a few times. This chain uses TRBV24-1 with TRBJ2-7, with 9 bases aligning to TRBD1. V lost 2 bases and J lost 5; bases outside the gene matches: 6. Germline lookup yields CDR1 KGHDR and CDR2 SFDVKD. CDR3 length equals 15 residues. The CDR3 sequence is CATSDSQGTGNEQYF. The CDR3 DNA is TGTGCCACCAGTGATTCGCAAGGGACAGGGAACGAGCAGTACTTC.

The sample holds a few counts of this clonotype. The J gene is TRBJ2-3, the V gene TRBV7-2; TRBD2 is a possible D gene (5 bases). Trimming left V 5 bases short and J 9 bases short, with 18 bases between. Germline V gene sequence: CDR1 SGHTA, CDR2 FQGNSA. The CDR3 spans 14 residues. The CDR3 bases are TGTGCCAGCAGCCCCCGCCGGGGAGAGACCACGCAGTATTTT. It yields the protein CASSPRRGETTQYF.

Only a few counts were recorded for this clonotype. The rearrangement uses TRBV30 and TRBJ1-5; D gene ambiguous. The CDR3 consists of 13 residues. V lost 2 bases, J lost 4 bases, and 9 bases lay in between. Germline V CDR1 and CDR2: GTSNPN, SVGIG (reference sequence). The CDR3 spells CAWSPTSNQPQHF. In DNA, the CDR3 is TGTGCCTGGAGTCCGACCAGTAATCAGCCCCAGCATTTT.

The V gene is TRBV15, the J gene TRBJ1-3, with TRBD1 as a possible D gene (5 bases). Germline CDR1 LNHNV, CDR2 YYDKDF (reference sequence). V lost 1 base and J lost 7, with 8 bases in between. CDR3 length: 13 residues. This CDR3 is CATSRVEGNTIYF. The CDR3 DNA is TGTGCCACCAGCAGAGTTGAGGGGAACACCATATATTTT.

This clonotype appeared many times. The rearrangement joins TRBV29-1 to TRBJ2-7, with unresolved D. CDR3 length: 12 residues. Per germline, CDR1 SQVTM and CDR2 ANQGSEA. V lost 5 bases to trimming and J lost 0 bases, with 8 bases between them. The chain's CDR3 is CSVIGNSYEQYF. CDR3 nucleotides: TGCAGCGTTATAGGAAACTCCTACGAGCAGTACTTC.

This sequence joins TRBV5-6 and TRBJ2-3; D is tentatively TRBD1 or TRBD2 (7 bases each). Per germline, CDR1 SGHDT and CDR2 YYEEEE. The CDR3 runs to 16 residues. V lost 4 bases, J lost 0 bases, and 15 bases lay in between. The CDR3 DNA sequence: TGTGCCAGCAGCATACCAGGGGGGGCTAGCACAGATACGCAGTATTTT. Protein product: CASSIPGGASTDTQYF.

This clonotype turned up a few times. The chain is built from TRBV7-9 and TRBJ2-3, with D perhaps matching TRBD2 (6 bases). CDR1 and CDR2 from the germline V gene are SEHNR and FQNEAQ (reference sequence). V dropped 4 bases and J dropped 2 bases, with 19 bases sitting between them. The CDR3 has 17 residues. CDR3 protein: CASSSRAGRIFTDTQYF. The CDR3 DNA reads TGTGCCAGCAGCTCCAGGGCGGGACGGATATTCACAGATACGCAGTATTTT.

V gene TRBV6-5 combines with J gene TRBJ2-7, with unresolved D. Germline V CDR1 and CDR2: MNHEY, SVGAGI. The CDR3 consists of 14 residues. V dropped 0 bases and J dropped 3 bases, with 9 bases sitting between them. The CDR3 nucleotides read TGTGCCAGCAGTTACTCCGGACGGCTCTACGAGCAGTACTTC. This translates into CASSYSGRLYEQYF.

This clonotype was detected only a few times. The genes are TRBV4-3 and TRBJ2-3; a weak D match, TRBD2 (6 bases). Germline V gene data show CDR1 as LGHNA and CDR2 as YSLEER. This CDR3 region has 16 residues. Trimming pared 0 bases from V and 1 base from J, leaving 11 bases between. The CDR3 coding sequence is TGCGCCAGCAGCCAAGATGTTGGGAGGCGCACAGATACGCAGTATTTT. This encodes CASSQDVGRRTDTQYF.

The V call is TRBV4-2, the J call TRBJ2-2; TRBD1 or TRBD2 may be the D gene (5 bases each). Trimming removed 5 bases from V and 3 bases from J, with 13 bases in between. Germline-derived CDR1 and CDR2 are LGHNA and YNFKEQ. This CDR3 contains 15 residues. The CDR3 coding sequence is TGTGCCAGCAGCACTAAAAGGGGAGACACCGGGGAGCTGTTTTTT. This gives the protein CASSTKRGDTGELFF.

This clonotype was counted between two and nine times. This rearrangement joins TRBV6-1 to TRBJ1-1; tentative D call: TRBD1 (5 bases). CDR3 length: 15 amino acids. Germline V gene lookup returns CDR1 MNHNS and CDR2 SASEGT. V was cut by 7 bases and J by 1 base, with 16 bases left in between. The CDR3 here is CASTASFRGNTEAFF. CDR3 coding DNA: TGTGCCAGCACCGCCTCGTTTAGGGGGAACACTGAAGCTTTCTTT.

This chain joins TRBV5-1 and TRBJ2-5; D gene unclear. Trimming took off 3 bases at V and 1 base at J, with 7 bases between the two ends. The CDR3 spans 13 residues. Germline V lookup: CDR1 SGHRS, CDR2 YFSETQ. The CDR3 loop is CASSSPAQETQYF. CDR3 in DNA: TGCGCCAGCAGCTCCCCGGCCCAAGAGACCCAGTACTTC. Variable domain in full (rest from reference TRBV5-1 and TRBJ2-5): KAGVTQTPRYLIKTRGQQVTLSCSPISGHRSVSWYQQTPGQGLQFLFEYFSETQRNKGNFPGRFSGRQFSNSRSEMNVSTLELGDSALYLCASSSPAQETQYFGPGTRLLVL.

This clonotype was found a few times. The CDR3, as DNA: TGCATGGGACAGGGGGCCTCCGGGGAGCTGTTTTTT. The encoded protein is CMGQGASGELFF. The chain employs TRBV20-1 and TRBJ2-2, with TRBD1 matching over 12 bases. Germline V lookup: CDR1 DFQATT, CDR2 SNEGSKA (reference sequence). This CDR3 has 12 residues.

This clonotype was detected many times. The V gene is TRBV15, the J gene TRBJ2-7; perhaps TRBD1 as D (5 bases). The CDR3 loop spans 14 amino acids. V was trimmed by 1 base and J by 4 bases, leaving 11 bases between them. Germline V lookup: CDR1 LNHNV, CDR2 YYDKDF (reference sequence). CDR3 sequence: CATSRAGRAYEQYF. The CDR3 bases are TGTGCCACCAGCAGAGCGGGCAGGGCATACGAGCAGTACTTC.

J is TRBJ1-5 and V is TRBV5-1; 7 bases agree with TRBD1. The V gene end was trimmed by 4 bases and the J gene end by 3 bases; junction bases not matched to a gene: 4. Germline V gives CDR1 SGHRS, CDR2 YFSETQ. The CDR3 covers 14 residues. CDR3 in DNA: TGCGCCAGCAGCATGACAGGGATCAATCAGCCCCAGCATTTT. Its translation is CASSMTGINQPQHF.

This clonotype appeared a few times. The V call is TRBV5-4, the J call TRBJ2-5; D tentatively reads TRBD1 or TRBD2 (5 bases each). Trimming cost V 0 bases and J 7 bases, with 16 bases left between them. This CDR3 is built from 15 residues. Germline V gives CDR1 SGHNT, CDR2 YYREEE (reference sequence). The CDR3 nucleotides read TGTGCCAGCAGCTTGGGGGGACGATCGAAAGTGACCCAGTACTTC. It yields the protein CASSLGGRSKVTQYF.

This clonotype was detected only a few times. The chain carries TRBV5-1 and TRBJ1-5; D gene unclear. Per germline, CDR1 SGHRS and CDR2 YFSETQ. The CDR3 consists of 14 residues. V was cut by 0 bases and J by 5 bases, with 9 bases left in between. CDR3 protein: CASSLGAKDQPQHF. CDR3 bases: TGCGCCAGCAGCTTGGGGGCCAAGGATCAGCCCCAGCATTTT.